This TCR beta chain is drawn from a study of T-cell memory formation after mild COVID-19. On the study more broadly: TCR clustering was largely donor specific.

Study-wide results and limits: The study found contracting CD4+ clones mainly in CM and EM and contracting CD8+ clones in EMRA. Day 15 to 85 contracting clones showed balanced CD4/CD8; later expanders leaned CD4+.

The V and J ends lost 4 bases and 8 bases, in that order; junction bases with no gene match: 7. The CDR3 runs to 15 residues. The V gene's germline CDR1 is SGHTA and CDR2 FQGTGA. Note on this clonotype: Its antigen is still unknown.

TCRdb processed the 5' RACE reads anew with MiXCR; each CDR3 protein has one entry. The table shows roughly 52,000 distinct CDR3 sequences, with around 7% occurring only once. This TCR was sampled from a man between 18 and 29 years old who had mild COVID-19 (a few samples of this study predate the infection). Cell type and time point are not known. The sequencing input was PBMCs or a T cell subset sorted from them (not recorded which). The chain uses TRBV7-3 and TRBJ2-2; 10 bases line up with TRBD1. The CDR3 protein is CASSSRTGGEGELFF. Here the CDR3 DNA reads TGTGCCAGCAGCTCTCGGACAGGGGGTGAAGGGGAGCTGTTTTTT.